The rows below give T cell receptor beta chains drawn from one sample of a study of cytomegalovirus exposure and HLA in healthy donors. The table came from immunoSEQ multiplex PCR; TCRdb's copy has only in-frame clones and leaves some out. Of roughly 160,000 clones in the sample, around 79% were seen once. The sequenced sample was PBMCs. The receptors come from a female donor in good health and CMV-seronegative. Each CDR3 is given with its conserved first and last residue. Fields, in order: V gene, J gene, clone size, D gene, CDR3 DNA, CDR3 protein. The D gene is left open where the match is weak. Where a row states a size, it is once, few, many or the class of an expanded clone; other rows omit it.

v_gene: TRBV7-9; j_gene: TRBJ2-1; abundance: .; d_gene: .; CDR3nt: TGTGCCAGCGTATCCGGTGGCGTAAGGGGGATTGAGCAGTTCTTC; CDR3aa: CASVSGGVRGIEQFF
v_gene: TRBV28; j_gene: TRBJ2-6; abundance: .; d_gene: TRBD2; CDR3nt: TGTGCCAGCAGGCCGGGGGGTGGCGGGGCCAACGTCCTGACTTTC; CDR3aa: CASRPGGGGANVLTF
v_gene: TRBV9; j_gene: TRBJ2-3; abundance: .; d_gene: .; CDR3nt: TGTGCCAGCAGCCCAGCGGCCTTAAGCACAGATACGCAGTATTTT; CDR3aa: CASSPAALSTDTQYF
v_gene: TRBV11-2; j_gene: TRBJ1-1; abundance: few; d_gene: .; CDR3nt: TGTGCCAGCAGCCCCAGGGGAATAATCGGCACTGAAGCTTTCTTT; CDR3aa: CASSPRGIIGTEAFF
v_gene: TRBV7-2; j_gene: TRBJ1-4; abundance: once; d_gene: TRBD1; CDR3nt: TGTGCCAGCAGCGCAGGGGGGTTGGGAGAAAAACTGTTTTTT; CDR3aa: CASSAGGLGEKLFF
v_gene: TRBV7-2; j_gene: TRBJ2-2; abundance: .; d_gene: TRBD2; CDR3nt: TGTGCCACCCGCCCTAGCGGGACCACCGGGGAGCTGTTTTTT; CDR3aa: CATRPSGTTGELFF
v_gene: TRBV30; j_gene: TRBJ1-4; abundance: few; d_gene: .; CDR3nt: TGTGCCTGGAACCCCCCCAAGACAGTTGCAACTAATGAAAAACTGTTTTTT; CDR3aa: CAWNPPKTVATNEKLFF
v_gene: TRBV28; j_gene: TRBJ1-2; abundance: .; d_gene: .; CDR3nt: TGTGCCAGCAGCTCCTATGGCTACACCTTC; CDR3aa: CASSSYGYTF
v_gene: TRBV19; j_gene: TRBJ1-5; abundance: .; d_gene: .; CDR3nt: TGTGCCAGTAGGCAGGTCATCTATAGCAATCAGCCCCAGCATTTT; CDR3aa: CASRQVIYSNQPQHF
v_gene: TRBV6-6; j_gene: TRBJ1-6; abundance: .; d_gene: TRBD1; CDR3nt: TGTGCCAGCAGTTTACAGGGGGCTACCGTTTCACCCCTCCACTTT; CDR3aa: CASSLQGATVSPLHF
v_gene: TRBV5-6; j_gene: TRBJ1-4; abundance: .; d_gene: TRBD1; CDR3nt: TGTGCCAGCAGGACAGGGGGCGCGGTATTAGGTGAAAAACTGTTTTTT; CDR3aa: CASRTGGAVLGEKLFF
v_gene: TRBV28; j_gene: TRBJ2-7; abundance: .; d_gene: .; CDR3nt: TGTGCCAGCAGCCGAGGGGGAATCGTCTACGAGCAGTACTTC; CDR3aa: CASSRGGIVYEQYF
v_gene: TRBV2; j_gene: TRBJ1-4; abundance: .; d_gene: .; CDR3nt: TGTGCCAGCAGTGAAGTGCAGGATGAAAAACTGTTTTTT; CDR3aa: CASSEVQDEKLFF
v_gene: TRBV29-1; j_gene: TRBJ1-4; abundance: .; d_gene: .; CDR3nt: TGCAGCGCCCAAGGGGATGAAAAACTGTTTTTT; CDR3aa: CSAQGDEKLFF
v_gene: TRBV6-5; j_gene: TRBJ1-5; abundance: .; d_gene: .; CDR3nt: TGTGCCAGCAGTTACGGGGCAGGGATCGGACAGCCCCAGCATTTT; CDR3aa: CASSYGAGIGQPQHF
v_gene: TRBV6-5; j_gene: TRBJ1-6; abundance: .; d_gene: .; CDR3nt: TGTGCCAGCAGTTACTCGGATCTGGAGTATTCACCCCTCCACTTT; CDR3aa: CASSYSDLEYSPLHF
v_gene: TRBV28; j_gene: TRBJ2-7; abundance: .; d_gene: TRBD1; CDR3nt: TGTGCCAGCAGTACGGGACAGGTCATCGGGCAGTACTTC; CDR3aa: CASSTGQVIGQYF
v_gene: TRBV4-3; j_gene: TRBJ2-1; abundance: .; d_gene: TRBD2; CDR3nt: TGCGCCAGCAGCCAAGGCGGCGGGAGATCCGGTGAGCAGTTCTTC; CDR3aa: CASSQGGGRSGEQFF
v_gene: TRBV27; j_gene: TRBJ2-7; abundance: .; d_gene: TRBD2; CDR3nt: TGTGCCAGCAGTAGTACCGGGACTAGGAGATACGAGCAGTACTTC; CDR3aa: CASSSTGTRRYEQYF
v_gene: TRBV18; j_gene: TRBJ2-2; abundance: few; d_gene: .; CDR3nt: TGTGCCAGCTCACCCGGGACTTTGGACACCGGGGAGCTGTTTTTT; CDR3aa: CASSPGTLDTGELFF
v_gene: TRBV7-2; j_gene: TRBJ2-7; abundance: once; d_gene: .; CDR3nt: TGTGCCAGCAGCTATCCGGGAGACTACGAGCAGTACTTC; CDR3aa: CASSYPGDYEQYF
v_gene: TRBV5-5; j_gene: TRBJ1-5; abundance: few; d_gene: .; CDR3nt: TGTGCCAGCAGCCCGAAGGCGGGACTCAATCAGCCCCAGCATTTT; CDR3aa: CASSPKAGLNQPQHF
v_gene: TRBV6-5; j_gene: TRBJ2-1; abundance: .; d_gene: .; CDR3nt: TGTGCCAGCAGTTACTCTGGGAGGCACTCCTACAATGAGCAGTTCTTC; CDR3aa: CASSYSGRHSYNEQFF
v_gene: TRBV13; j_gene: TRBJ1-3; abundance: .; d_gene: TRBD1; CDR3nt: TGTGCCAGCAGCTTTAGACACCGGGACAGGGTCGGAGGAAACACCATATATTTT; CDR3aa: CASSFRHRDRVGGNTIYF
v_gene: TRBV27; j_gene: TRBJ1-6; abundance: .; d_gene: TRBD1; CDR3nt: TGTGCCAGCAGTTCGACAGGGCCAATCAGGGATTCACCCCTCCACTTT; CDR3aa: CASSSTGPIRDSPLHF
v_gene: TRBV29-1; j_gene: TRBJ1-3; abundance: .; d_gene: .; CDR3nt: TGCAGCGTTGCATCCGGAAACACCATATATTTT; CDR3aa: CSVASGNTIYF
v_gene: TRBV6-5; j_gene: TRBJ2-7; abundance: .; d_gene: TRBD2; CDR3nt: TGTGCCAGCAGTTACGACGGGGGGGCTTCCTACGAGCAGTACTTC; CDR3aa: CASSYDGGASYEQYF
v_gene: TRBV4-1; j_gene: TRBJ2-1; abundance: .; d_gene: TRBD2; CDR3nt: TGCGCCAGCAGCCAAGTTTTCGGACTAGCGGGGGGGCCGATGGATGAGCAGTTCTTC; CDR3aa: CASSQVFGLAGGPMDEQFF
v_gene: TRBV7-8; j_gene: TRBJ2-7; abundance: .; d_gene: .; CDR3nt: TGTGCCAGCAGCTCAGACACCTCCTACGAGCAGTACTTC; CDR3aa: CASSSDTSYEQYF
v_gene: TRBV5-1; j_gene: TRBJ2-2; abundance: .; d_gene: TRBD1; CDR3nt: TGCGCCAGCAGCTTGGTGGGACAGGGCCCCACCGGGGAGCTGTTTTTT; CDR3aa: CASSLVGQGPTGELFF
v_gene: TRBV5-8; j_gene: TRBJ1-1; abundance: .; d_gene: .; CDR3nt: TGTGCCAGCAGCTTGCAAGCGAACACTGAAGCTTTCTTT; CDR3aa: CASSLQANTEAFF
v_gene: TRBV19; j_gene: TRBJ2-1; abundance: .; d_gene: TRBD1; CDR3nt: TGTGCCAGTCAGCGGGACAGGGTGGACAGTGAGCAGTTCTTC; CDR3aa: CASQRDRVDSEQFF
v_gene: TRBV9; j_gene: TRBJ1-1; abundance: .; d_gene: TRBD1; CDR3nt: TGTGCCGGTAGTGGGGACAGCCACACTGAAGCTTTCTTT; CDR3aa: CAGSGDSHTEAFF
v_gene: TRBV6-6; j_gene: TRBJ1-2; abundance: .; d_gene: .; CDR3nt: TGTGCCAGCAGTTCCTTCCGGACACTCCGCTACACCTTC; CDR3aa: CASSSFRTLRYTF
v_gene: TRBV7-2; j_gene: TRBJ1-3; abundance: .; d_gene: .; CDR3nt: TGTGCCAGCAGCTCCGGTACCTCTGGAAACACCATATATTTT; CDR3aa: CASSSGTSGNTIYF
v_gene: TRBV28; j_gene: TRBJ1-1; abundance: .; d_gene: .; CDR3nt: TGTGCCAGCAGTTCTGGTGAGGGTGAAGCTTTCTTT; CDR3aa: CASSSGEGEAFF
v_gene: TRBV4-2; j_gene: TRBJ2-7; abundance: .; d_gene: .; CDR3nt: TGTGCCAGCAGCCAAGGGGTACAGGGCACGAACGAGCAGTACTTC; CDR3aa: CASSQGVQGTNEQYF
v_gene: TRBV4-3; j_gene: TRBJ2-7; abundance: .; d_gene: .; CDR3nt: TGCGCCAGCAGCCAAGATTTGGGAGCTCCCTCCTCCGAGCAGTACTTC; CDR3aa: CASSQDLGAPSSEQYF
v_gene: TRBV5-4; j_gene: TRBJ2-7; abundance: .; d_gene: .; CDR3nt: TGTGCCAGCAGCTTGGGCCGGGAGTTCGACAAGCAGTACTTC; CDR3aa: CASSLGREFDKQYF
v_gene: TRBV5-5; j_gene: TRBJ2-6; abundance: .; d_gene: TRBD2; CDR3nt: TGTGCCAGCAGTGTGGGGGGGAACCCCTCTGGGGCCAACGTCCTGACTTTC; CDR3aa: CASSVGGNPSGANVLTF
v_gene: TRBV28; j_gene: TRBJ2-7; abundance: few; d_gene: .; CDR3nt: TGTGCCAGCAGTCCGCTAGCGCAGAGCTCCTACGAGCAGTACTTC; CDR3aa: CASSPLAQSSYEQYF
v_gene: TRBV6-5; j_gene: TRBJ2-2; abundance: .; d_gene: TRBD2; CDR3nt: TGTGCCAGCGGCCTGGCAGGGAGGGACACCGGGGAGCTGTTTTTT; CDR3aa: CASGLAGRDTGELFF
v_gene: TRBV14; j_gene: TRBJ1-5; abundance: .; d_gene: .; CDR3nt: TGTGCCAGCAGCAGGGGTTGGGATCAGCCCCAGCATTTT; CDR3aa: CASSRGWDQPQHF
v_gene: TRBV6-5; j_gene: TRBJ1-2; abundance: .; d_gene: .; CDR3nt: TGTGCCAGCAGGAGGACAGATAACTATGGCTACACCTTC; CDR3aa: CASRRTDNYGYTF
v_gene: TRBV7-2; j_gene: TRBJ2-3; abundance: few; d_gene: .; CDR3nt: TGTGCCAGCAGCTCCCAAACTAGTACGCAGTATTTT; CDR3aa: CASSSQTSTQYF
v_gene: TRBV15; j_gene: TRBJ2-7; abundance: .; d_gene: TRBD2; CDR3nt: TGTGCCACCAGCAGAGAAGGCTTTAGCGGGAGGAATCGCTACGAGCAGTACTTC; CDR3aa: CATSREGFSGRNRYEQYF
v_gene: TRBV5-5; j_gene: TRBJ2-1; abundance: .; d_gene: .; CDR3nt: TGTGCCAGCAGCCCGGCCGGGCCGGGGAATGAGCAGTTCTTC; CDR3aa: CASSPAGPGNEQFF
v_gene: TRBV4-1; j_gene: TRBJ1-5; abundance: .; d_gene: .; CDR3nt: TGCGCCAGCAGCCAAGTCGGGGGGGCCAATCAGCCCCAGCATTTT; CDR3aa: CASSQVGGANQPQHF